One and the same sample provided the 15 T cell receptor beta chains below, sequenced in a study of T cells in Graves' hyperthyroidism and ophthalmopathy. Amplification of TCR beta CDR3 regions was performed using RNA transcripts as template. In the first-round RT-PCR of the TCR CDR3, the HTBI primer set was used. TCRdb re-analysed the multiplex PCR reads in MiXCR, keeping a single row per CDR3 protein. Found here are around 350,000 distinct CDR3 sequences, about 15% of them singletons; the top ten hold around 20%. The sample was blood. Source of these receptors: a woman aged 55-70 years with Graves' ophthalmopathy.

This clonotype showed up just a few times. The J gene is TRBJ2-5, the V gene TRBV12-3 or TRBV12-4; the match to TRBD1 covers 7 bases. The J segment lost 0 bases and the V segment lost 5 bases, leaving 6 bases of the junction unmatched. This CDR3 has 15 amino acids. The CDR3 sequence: CASSVNGQDQETQYF. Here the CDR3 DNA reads TGTGCCAGCAGTGTCAACGGACAGGACCAAGAGACCCAGTACTTC.

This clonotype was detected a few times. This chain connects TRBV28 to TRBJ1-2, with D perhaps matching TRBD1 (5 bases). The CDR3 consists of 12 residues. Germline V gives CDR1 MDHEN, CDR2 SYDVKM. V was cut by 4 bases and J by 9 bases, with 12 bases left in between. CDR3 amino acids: CASSYLQGSYTF. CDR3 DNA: TGTGCCAGCAGTTATCTCCAGGGAAGCTACACCTTC.

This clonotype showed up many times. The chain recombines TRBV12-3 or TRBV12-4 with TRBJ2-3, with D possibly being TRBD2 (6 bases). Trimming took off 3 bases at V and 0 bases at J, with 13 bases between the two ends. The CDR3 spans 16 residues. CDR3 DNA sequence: TGTGCCAGCAGTTTCGGGGGTGGAGCTAGCACAGATACGCAGTATTTT. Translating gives CASSFGGGASTDTQYF.

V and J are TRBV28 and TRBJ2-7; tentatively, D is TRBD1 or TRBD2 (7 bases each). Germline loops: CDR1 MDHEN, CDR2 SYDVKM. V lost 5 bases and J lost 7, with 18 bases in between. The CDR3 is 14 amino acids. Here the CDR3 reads CASSPVGRGQEQYF. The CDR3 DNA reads TGTGCCAGCAGTCCGGTTGGGAGGGGGCAAGAGCAGTACTTC.

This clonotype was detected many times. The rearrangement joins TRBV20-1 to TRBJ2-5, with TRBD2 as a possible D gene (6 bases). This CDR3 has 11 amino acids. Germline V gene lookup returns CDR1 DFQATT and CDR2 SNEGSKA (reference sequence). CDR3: CRWDLQETQYF. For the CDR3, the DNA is TGCAGATGGGACTTACAAGAGACCCAGTACTTC.

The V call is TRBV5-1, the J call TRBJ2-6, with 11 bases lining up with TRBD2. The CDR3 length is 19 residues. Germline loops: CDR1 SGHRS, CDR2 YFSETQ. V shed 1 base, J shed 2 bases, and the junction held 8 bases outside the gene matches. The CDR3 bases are TGCGCCAGCAGCTTGACTAGCGGGAGTATCCTGACTGGGGCCAACGTCCTGACTTTC. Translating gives CASSLTSGSILTGANVLTF.

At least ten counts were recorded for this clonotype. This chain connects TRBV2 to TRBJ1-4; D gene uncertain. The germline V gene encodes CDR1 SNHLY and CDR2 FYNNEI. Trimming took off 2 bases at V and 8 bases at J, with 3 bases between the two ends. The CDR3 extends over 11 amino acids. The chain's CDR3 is CASSEREKLFF. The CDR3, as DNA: TGTGCCAGCAGTGAACGAGAAAAACTGTTTTTT.

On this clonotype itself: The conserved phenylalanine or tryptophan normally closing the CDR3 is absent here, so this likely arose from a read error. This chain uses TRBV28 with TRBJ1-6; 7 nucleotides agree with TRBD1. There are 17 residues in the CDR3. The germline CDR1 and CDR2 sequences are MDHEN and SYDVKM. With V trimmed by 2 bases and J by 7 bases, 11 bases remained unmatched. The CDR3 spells CASSLPIYRGSNSPLHL. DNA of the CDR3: TGTGCCAGCAGTTTACCAATCTACAGGGGATCCAATTCACCCCTCCACCTT.

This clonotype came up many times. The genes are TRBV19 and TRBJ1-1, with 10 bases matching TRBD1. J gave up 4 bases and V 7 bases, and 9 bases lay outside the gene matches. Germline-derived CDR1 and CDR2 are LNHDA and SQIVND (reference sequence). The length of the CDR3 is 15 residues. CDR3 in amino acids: CASNPRTGGGTEAFF. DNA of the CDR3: TGTGCCAGTAACCCCAGGACAGGGGGGGGCACTGAAGCTTTCTTT.

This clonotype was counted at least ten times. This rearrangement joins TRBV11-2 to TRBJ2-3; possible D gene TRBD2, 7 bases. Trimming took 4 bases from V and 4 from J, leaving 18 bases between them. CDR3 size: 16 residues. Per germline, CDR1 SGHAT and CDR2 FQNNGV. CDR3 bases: TGTGCCAGCAGCTGGGACCTCAGAGGGGGGGCAGATACGCAGTATTTT. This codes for CASSWDLRGGADTQYF.

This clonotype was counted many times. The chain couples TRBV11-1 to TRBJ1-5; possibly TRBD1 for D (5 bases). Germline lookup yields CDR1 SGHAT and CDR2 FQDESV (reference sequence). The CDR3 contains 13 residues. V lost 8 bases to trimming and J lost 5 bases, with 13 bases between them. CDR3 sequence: CASSAGTYQPQHF. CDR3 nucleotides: TGTGCCAGCTCGGCAGGGACTTATCAGCCCCAGCATTTT.

The CDR3 sequence: CSVEGKLNTEAFF. CDR3 sequence (DNA): TGCAGCGTTGAAGGGAAATTGAACACTGAAGCTTTCTTT. The chain carries TRBV29-1 and TRBJ1-1; D remains ambiguous. Between the trimmed V and J ends, which lost 1 base and 0 bases, there was a span of 6 bases. The germline CDR1 and CDR2 sequences are SQVTM and ANQGSEA. The CDR3 covers 13 residues. Combining the CDR3 with reference TRBV29-1 and TRBJ1-1 gives the whole variable domain SAVISQKPSRDICQRGTSLTIQCQVDSQVTMMFWYRQQPGQSLTLIATANQGSEATYESGFVIDKFPISRPNLTFSTLTVSNMSPEDSSIYLCSVEGKLNTEAFFGQGTRLTVV.

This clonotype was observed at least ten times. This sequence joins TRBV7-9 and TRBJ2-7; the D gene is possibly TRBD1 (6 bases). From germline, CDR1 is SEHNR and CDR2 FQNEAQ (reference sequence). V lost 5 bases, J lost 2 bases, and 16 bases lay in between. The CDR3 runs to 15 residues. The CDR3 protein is CASSPARDTAYEQYF. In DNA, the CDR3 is TGTGCCAGCAGCCCCGCCCGGGACACCGCCTACGAGCAGTACTTC.

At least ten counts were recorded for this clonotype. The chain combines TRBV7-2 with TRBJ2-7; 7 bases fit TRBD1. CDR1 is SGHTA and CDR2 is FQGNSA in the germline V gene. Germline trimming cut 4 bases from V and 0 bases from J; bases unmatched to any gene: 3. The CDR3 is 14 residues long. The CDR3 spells CASSSWTGSYEQYF. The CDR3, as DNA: TGTGCCAGCAGCTCTTGGACAGGCTCCTACGAGCAGTACTTC.

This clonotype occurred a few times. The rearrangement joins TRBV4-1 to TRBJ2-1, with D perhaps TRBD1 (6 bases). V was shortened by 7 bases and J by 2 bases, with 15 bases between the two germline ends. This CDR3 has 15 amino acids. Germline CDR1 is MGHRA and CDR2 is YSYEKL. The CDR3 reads CASTPQGSAYNEQFF. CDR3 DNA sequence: TGCGCCAGCACGCCACAGGGTTCAGCCTACAATGAGCAGTTCTTC.